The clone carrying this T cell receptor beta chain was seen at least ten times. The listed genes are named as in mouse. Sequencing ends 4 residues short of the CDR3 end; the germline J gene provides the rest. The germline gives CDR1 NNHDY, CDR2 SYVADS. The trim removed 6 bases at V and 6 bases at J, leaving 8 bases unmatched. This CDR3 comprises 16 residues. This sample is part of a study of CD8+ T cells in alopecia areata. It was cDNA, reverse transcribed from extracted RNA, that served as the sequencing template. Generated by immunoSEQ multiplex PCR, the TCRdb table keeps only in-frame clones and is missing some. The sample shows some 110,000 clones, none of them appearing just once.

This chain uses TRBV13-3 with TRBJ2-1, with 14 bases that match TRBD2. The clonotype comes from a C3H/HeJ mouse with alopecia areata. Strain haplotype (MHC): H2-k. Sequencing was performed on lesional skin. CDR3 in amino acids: CASTTGTGGALAEQFF. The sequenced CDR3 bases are TGTGCCAGCACCACCGGGACTGGGGGGGCGCTTGCT.